This TCR beta chain emerged from a study of T cells in Graves' hyperthyroidism and ophthalmopathy. V was trimmed by 1 base and J by 6 bases, leaving 13 bases between them. This CDR3 has 14 amino acids. The germline gives CDR1 LGHNA, CDR2 YSLEER. TCR beta CDR3 sequences were amplified from RNA transcripts. Carried out on the TCR CDR3, a first-round RT-PCR used the HTBI primer set. TCRdb fed the multiplex PCR reads into MiXCR, producing one record per CDR3 protein. The sample lists around 700,000 distinct CDR3 sequences, roughly a third occurring once. The sample consisted of blood. This chain joins TRBV4-3 and TRBJ2-7; TRBD1 might be the D (8 bases). The receptor comes from a woman aged 35 to 49 with Graves' hyperthyroidism. The CDR3 here is CASSQVGGTGEQYF. CDR3 DNA: TGCGCCAGCAGCCAAGTGGGGGGGACAGGCGAGCAGTACTTC.